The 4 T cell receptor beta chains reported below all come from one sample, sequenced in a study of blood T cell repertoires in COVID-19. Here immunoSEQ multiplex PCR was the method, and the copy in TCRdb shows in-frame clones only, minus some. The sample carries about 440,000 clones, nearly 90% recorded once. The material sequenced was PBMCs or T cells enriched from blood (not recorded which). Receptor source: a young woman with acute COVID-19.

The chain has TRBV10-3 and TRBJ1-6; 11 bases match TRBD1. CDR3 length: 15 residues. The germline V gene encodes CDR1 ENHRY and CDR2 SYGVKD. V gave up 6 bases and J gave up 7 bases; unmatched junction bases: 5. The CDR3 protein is CAIRGQGARNSPLHF. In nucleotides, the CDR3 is TGTGCCATCAGAGGACAGGGGGCACGAAATTCACCCCTCCACTTT.

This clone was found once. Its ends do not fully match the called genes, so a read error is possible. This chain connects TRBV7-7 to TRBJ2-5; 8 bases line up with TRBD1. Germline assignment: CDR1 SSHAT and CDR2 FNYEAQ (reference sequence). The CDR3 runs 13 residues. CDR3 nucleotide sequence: TGTGCTAGCAGCTCAACTGGACAGGGGACCCAGTACTTC. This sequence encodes CASSSTGQGTQYF.

The CDR3 nucleotides read TGTGCCTGGAGTGTAGGCGTCGGGTACACCTTC. Translating it yields CAWSVGVGYTF. The V gene is TRBV30, the J gene TRBJ1-2; D unresolved. Germline lookup yields CDR1 GTSNPN and CDR2 SVGIG (reference sequence). CDR3 length equals 11 residues. The V gene lost 0 bases and the J gene lost 11 bases, with 10 bases spanning the gap. The full variable domain, rest sourced from reference TRBV30 and TRBJ1-2, is SQTIHQWPATLVQPVGSPLSLECTVEGTSNPNLYWYRQAAGRGLQLLFYSVGIGQISSEVPQNLSASRPQDRQFILSSKKLLLSDSGFYLCAWSVGVGYTFGSGTRLTVV.

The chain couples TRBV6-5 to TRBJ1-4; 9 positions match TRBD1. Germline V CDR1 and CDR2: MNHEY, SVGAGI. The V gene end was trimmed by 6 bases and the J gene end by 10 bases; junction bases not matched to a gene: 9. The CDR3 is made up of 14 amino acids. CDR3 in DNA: TGTGCCAGCAGGATGGGACAGGGTCTAGGAAAACTGTTTTTT. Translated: CASRMGQGLGKLFF.